This passage covers 9 T cell receptor beta chains from one sample sequenced in a study of T cell responses to AZD1222 COVID-19 vaccine. TCRdb's table, derived via immunoSEQ multiplex PCR, lists solely in-frame clones and lacks some. This sample carries 70,000 to 75,000 clones, roughly 85% of them seen once, and the ten largest clones take approximately 1.2%. Sequencing used peripheral blood, obtained 28 days after the second AZD1222 dose. These TCRs come from an adult who received the AZD1222 COVID-19 vaccine.

The chain has TRBV7-9 and TRBJ1-1; D unclear. Germline lookup yields CDR1 SEHNR and CDR2 FQNEAQ (reference sequence). V lost 1 base, J lost 6 bases, and 6 bases lay in between. This CDR3 has 12 residues. The CDR3 DNA sequence: TGTGCCAGCAGCTTAGTGCAGGCTGAAGCTTTCTTT. Residues: CASSLVQAEAFF.

The chain recombines TRBV5-1 with TRBJ2-1; D may be TRBD1 (5 bases). Germline V gene lookup returns CDR1 SGHRS and CDR2 YFSETQ. V dropped 6 bases and J dropped 5 bases, with 15 bases sitting between them. The CDR3 contains 14 residues. As DNA, the CDR3 is TGCGCCAGCATCCCAACCCTAGGGGACAATGAGCAGTTCTTC. Protein: CASIPTLGDNEQFF.

J is TRBJ2-7 and V is TRBV20-1; 10 bases map to TRBD2. This CDR3 has 13 amino acids. CDR1 is DFQATT and CDR2 is SNEGSKA in the germline V gene (reference sequence). Trimming cost V 3 bases and J 2 bases; bases outside gene matches: 1. The CDR3 loop is CSASTSGTYEQYF. The CDR3 DNA follows: TGCAGTGCTAGTACTAGCGGGACCTACGAGCAGTACTTC.

V and J are TRBV2 and TRBJ2-3; D is possibly TRBD1 or TRBD2 (6 bases each). Germline values: CDR1 SNHLY, CDR2 FYNNEI. The CDR3 sequence is 14 residues long. Deletions cut 8 bases from V and 5 bases from J, with 17 bases between. DNA for the CDR3: TGTGCCAGCGGAGGGACACTCCAGGGAGATACGCAGTATTTT. It yields the protein CASGGTLQGDTQYF.

The gene calls are TRBV5-4 and TRBJ2-3, with D possibly being TRBD1 or TRBD2 (5 bases each). Germline values: CDR1 SGHNT, CDR2 YYREEE (reference sequence). The CDR3 length is 15 residues. Trimming cost V 0 bases and J 2 bases, with 10 bases left between them. CDR3 nucleotides: TGTGCCAGCAGCTTGGAGGACGGGACCACAGATACGCAGTATTTT. Translating it yields CASSLEDGTTDTQYF.

The J gene is TRBJ1-1, the V gene TRBV6-2 or TRBV6-3; D is perhaps TRBD1 (6 bases). Germline CDR1 and CDR2: MNHEY and SVGEGT. The CDR3 is 13 residues long. V gave up 4 bases and J gave up 0 bases, with 6 bases separating them. CDR3 in DNA: TGTGCCAGCAGTTGGGACATGAACACTGAAGCTTTCTTT. Translation gives CASSWDMNTEAFF.

The table lists this clone with a count of one. The chain joins TRBV3-1 (or the pseudogene TRBV3-2) to TRBJ1-1; the match to TRBD1 covers 9 bases. Germline V CDR1 and CDR2: LGHDT, YNNKEL (reference sequence). The CDR3 is 15 amino acids. Unmatched junction bases numbered 4, after V lost 2 bases and J lost 3 bases. CDR3 bases: TGTGCCAGCAGCCAATTTACAGGGGGCTACACTGAAGCTTTCTTT. It encodes CASSQFTGGYTEAFF.

CDR3 sequence (DNA): TGTGCCAGCACCCCTCGGGGGACAGGGGACACTGAAGCTTTCTTT. It is translated as CASTPRGTGDTEAFF. The chain uses TRBV5-8 and TRBJ1-1; 10 bases are shared with TRBD1. This CDR3 spans 15 amino acids. Per germline, CDR1 SGHTS and CDR2 YDEGEE. J gave up 3 bases and V 6 bases, and 8 bases lay outside the gene matches. The variable domain in full, with the rest retrieved from reference TRBV5-8 and TRBJ1-1, is EAGVTQSPTHLIKTRGQQATLRCSPISGHTSVYWYQQALGLGLQFLLWYDEGEERNRGNFPPRFSGRQFPNYSSELNVNALELEDSALYLCASTPRGTGDTEAFFGQGTRLTVV.

The chain has TRBV7-9 and TRBJ1-1; weak D call: TRBD1 (6 bases). The CDR3 length is 14 residues. V lost 5 bases and J 3 bases, leaving 13 bases between the germline ends. Per the germline V gene, CDR1 is SEHNR and CDR2 is FQNEAQ (reference sequence). The CDR3 region has the DNA TGTGCCAGCAGCCCCGGGACATATCACACTGAAGCTTTCTTT. This gives the protein CASSPGTYHTEAFF.